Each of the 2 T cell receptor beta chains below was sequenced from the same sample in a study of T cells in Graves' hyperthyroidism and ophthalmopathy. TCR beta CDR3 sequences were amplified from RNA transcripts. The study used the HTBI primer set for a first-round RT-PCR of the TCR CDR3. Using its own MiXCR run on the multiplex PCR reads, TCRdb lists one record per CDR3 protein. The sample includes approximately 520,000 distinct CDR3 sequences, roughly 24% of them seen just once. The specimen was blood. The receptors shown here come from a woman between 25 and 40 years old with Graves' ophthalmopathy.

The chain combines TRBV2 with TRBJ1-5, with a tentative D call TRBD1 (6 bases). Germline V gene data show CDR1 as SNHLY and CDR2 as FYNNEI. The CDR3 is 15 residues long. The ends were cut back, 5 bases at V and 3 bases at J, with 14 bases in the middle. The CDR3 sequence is CASSTQGRANQPQHF. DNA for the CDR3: TGTGCCAGCAGTACACAGGGTCGGGCCAATCAGCCCCAGCATTTT.

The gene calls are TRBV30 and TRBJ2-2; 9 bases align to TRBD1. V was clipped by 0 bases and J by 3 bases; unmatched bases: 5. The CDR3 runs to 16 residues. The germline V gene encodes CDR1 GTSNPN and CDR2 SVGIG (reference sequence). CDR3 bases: TGTGCCTGGAGTGTATGGGGACAGGGTGACACCGGGGAGCTGTTTTTT. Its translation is CAWSVWGQGDTGELFF.